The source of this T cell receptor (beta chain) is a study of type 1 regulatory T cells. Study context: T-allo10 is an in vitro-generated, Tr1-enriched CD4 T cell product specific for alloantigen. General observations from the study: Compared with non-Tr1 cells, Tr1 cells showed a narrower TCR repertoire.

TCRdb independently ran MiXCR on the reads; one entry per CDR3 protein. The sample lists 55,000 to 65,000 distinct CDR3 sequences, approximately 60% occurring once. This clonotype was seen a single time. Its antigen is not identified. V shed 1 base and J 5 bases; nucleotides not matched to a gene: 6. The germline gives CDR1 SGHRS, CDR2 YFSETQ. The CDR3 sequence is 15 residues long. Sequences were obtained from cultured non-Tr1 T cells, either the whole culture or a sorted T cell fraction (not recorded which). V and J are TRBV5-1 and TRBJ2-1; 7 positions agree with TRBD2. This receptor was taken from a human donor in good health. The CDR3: CASSLMASGNNEQFF. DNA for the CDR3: TGCGCCAGCAGCTTGATGGCTAGCGGAAACAATGAGCAGTTCTTC.